This T cell receptor (beta chain) was recorded in a study of cytomegalovirus exposure and HLA in healthy donors. General observations from the study: Information on immune exposure was restricted to one variable (CMV serostatus). TCR beta chains associated with HLA were, in a later analysis, more clonally expanded than equally common others. Another analysis was done later, and it associated more than 15,000 TCR beta sequences with HLA alleles at 0.05 false discovery rate.

The PCR used 60 Vbeta and 13 Jbeta primers. Some clones are missing from TCRdb's copy, which holds only in-frame ones; the method was immunoSEQ multiplex PCR. The data show over 250,000 clones, 80% to 90% seen once. Comment on this clone: What it binds is not known.

V lost 7 bases, J lost 0 bases, and 3 bases stayed unmatched. The germline V gene has CDR1 SEHNR and CDR2 FQNEAQ (reference sequence). This CDR3 has 14 amino acids. The chain is built from TRBV7-9 and TRBJ1-2; 9 nucleotides align to TRBD1. Sequenced material: PBMCs. This TCR was sampled from a man between 35 and 55 years old in good health and CMV-seropositive. CDR3 coding DNA: TGTGCCAGCATGGGACAGGGAGCTAACTATGGCTACACCTTC. This gives the protein CASMGQGANYGYTF.